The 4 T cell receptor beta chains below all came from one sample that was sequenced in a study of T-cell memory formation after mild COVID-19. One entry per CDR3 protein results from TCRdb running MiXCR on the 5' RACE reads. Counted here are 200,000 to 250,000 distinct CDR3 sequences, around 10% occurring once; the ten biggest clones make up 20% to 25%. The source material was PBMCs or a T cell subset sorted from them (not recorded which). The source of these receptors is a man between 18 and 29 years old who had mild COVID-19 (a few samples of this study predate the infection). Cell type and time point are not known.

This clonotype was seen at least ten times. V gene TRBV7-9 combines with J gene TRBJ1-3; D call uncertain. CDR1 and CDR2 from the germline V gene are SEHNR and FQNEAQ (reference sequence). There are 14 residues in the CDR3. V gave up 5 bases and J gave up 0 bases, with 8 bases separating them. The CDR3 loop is CASSGSNSGNTIYF. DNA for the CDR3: TGTGCCAGCAGCGGTAGTAACTCTGGAAACACCATATATTTT.

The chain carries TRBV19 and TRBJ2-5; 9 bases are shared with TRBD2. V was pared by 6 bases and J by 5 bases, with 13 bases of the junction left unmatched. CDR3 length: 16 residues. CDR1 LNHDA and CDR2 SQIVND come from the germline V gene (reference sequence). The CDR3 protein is CASSPPMRGGSETQYF. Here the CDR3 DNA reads TGTGCCAGTAGCCCCCCAATGCGGGGGGGAAGTGAGACCCAGTACTTC. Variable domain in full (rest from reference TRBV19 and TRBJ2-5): DGGITQSPKYLFRKEGQNVTLSCEQNLNHDAMYWYRQDPGQGLRLIYYSQIVNDFQKGDIAEGYSVSREKKESFPLTVTSAQKNPTAFYLCASSPPMRGGSETQYFGPGTRLLVL.

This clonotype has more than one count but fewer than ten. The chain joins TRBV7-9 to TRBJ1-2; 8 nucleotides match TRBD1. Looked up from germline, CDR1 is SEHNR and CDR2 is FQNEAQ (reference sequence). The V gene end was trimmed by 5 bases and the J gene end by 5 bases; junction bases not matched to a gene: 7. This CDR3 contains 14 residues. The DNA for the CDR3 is TGTGCCAGCAGCGACGGGACAGGCAGATATGGCTACACCTTC. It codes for CASSDGTGRYGYTF. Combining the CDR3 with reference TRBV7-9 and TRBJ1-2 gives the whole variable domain DTGVSQNPRHKITKRGQNVTFRCDPISEHNRLYWYRQTLGQGPEFLTYFQNEAQLEKSRLLSDRFSAERPKGSFSTLEIQRTEQGDSAMYLCASSDGTGRYGYTFGSGTRLTVV.

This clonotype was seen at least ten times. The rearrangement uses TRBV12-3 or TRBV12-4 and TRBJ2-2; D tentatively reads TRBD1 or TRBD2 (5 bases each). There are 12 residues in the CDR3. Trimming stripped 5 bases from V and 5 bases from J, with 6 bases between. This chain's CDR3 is CASSEGTGELFF. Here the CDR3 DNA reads TGTGCCAGCAGTGAGGGGACCGGGGAGCTGTTTTTT.